These 7 T cell receptor beta chains share one sample of origin, sequenced in a study of cytomegalovirus exposure and HLA in healthy donors. Researchers ran the PCR with 60 Vbeta and 13 Jbeta primers. Method: immunoSEQ multiplex PCR; TCRdb's copy keeps in-frame clones and lacks some. The sample lists some 120,000 clones, 60% to 85% occurring once. The sequenced sample was PBMCs. These TCRs come from a female donor in good health and CMV-seronegative.

This clone came up a few times. The chain joins TRBV5-4 to TRBJ1-4; a weak D match, TRBD1 (5 bases). CDR1 is SGHNT, CDR2 YYREEE, per germline (reference sequence). V shed 0 bases and J shed 8 bases, with 11 bases lying between them. The CDR3 is 14 amino acids. In nucleotides, the CDR3 is TGTGCCAGCAGCTTGGCCAGGGTAGGGGAAAAACTGTTTTTT. Its translation is CASSLARVGEKLFF.

This chain links TRBV2 with TRBJ1-2; D remains ambiguous. V shed 3 bases and J shed 7 bases, with 12 bases lying between them. The germline gives CDR1 SNHLY, CDR2 FYNNEI. The CDR3 extends over 13 amino acids. CDR3 loop: CASSEAGFAGYTF. The CDR3 region has the DNA TGTGCCAGCAGTGAGGCGGGGTTTGCTGGCTACACCTTC.

This clone was observed once. The chain combines TRBV19 with TRBJ2-3, with TRBD2 matching over 9 bases. Germline loops: CDR1 LNHDA, CDR2 SQIVND (reference sequence). V was pared by 4 bases and J by 2 bases, with 10 bases of the junction left unmatched. This CDR3 contains 17 residues. The CDR3 DNA reads TGTGCCAGTAGTAGGAGCTTAGCGGGGGCGTTCACAGATACGCAGTATTTT. As protein: CASSRSLAGAFTDTQYF.

The rearrangement uses TRBV10-3 and TRBJ2-5, with 8 positions matching TRBD2. Germline lookup yields CDR1 ENHRY and CDR2 SYGVKD. The CDR3 length is 15 residues. Losses at the gene ends were 2 bases for V and 3 bases for J; bases not matched to a gene: 5. The CDR3 DNA reads as TGTGCCATCAGTGAGCCCGTAGCGGGGAAAGAGACCCAGTACTTC. It encodes CAISEPVAGKETQYF.

The V and J genes are TRBV27 and TRBJ2-3; 7 bases agree with TRBD2. Per germline, CDR1 MNHEY and CDR2 SMNVEV (reference sequence). Trimming removed 8 bases from V and 3 bases from J; junction bases left unmatched: 2. The length of the CDR3 is 12 residues. CDR3 amino acids: CASGLVTDTQYF. The CDR3 nucleotides are TGTGCCAGCGGACTAGTAACAGATACGCAGTATTTT.

Regarding this clone: The sample contains more than one DNA sequence encoding this CDR3. V usage is TRBV19 and J usage is TRBJ2-5; D perhaps matches TRBD2 (6 bases). V lost 8 bases and J lost 5, with 6 bases in between. CDR1 LNHDA and CDR2 SQIVND come from the germline V gene (reference sequence). This CDR3 spans 10 amino acids. CDR3 sequence: CASGGETQYF. In DNA form, the CDR3 reads TGTGCCAGTGGGGGGGAGACCCAGTACTTC.

This chain connects TRBV10-3 to TRBJ1-6; D is unclear. Germline loops: CDR1 ENHRY, CDR2 SYGVKD. V was clipped by 0 bases and J by 6 bases, with 6 bases between them. The length of the CDR3 is 14 residues. For the CDR3, the DNA is TGTGCCATCAGTGAGTCGATTAGTAATTCACCCCTCCACTTT. Translated, it gives CAISESISNSPLHF.